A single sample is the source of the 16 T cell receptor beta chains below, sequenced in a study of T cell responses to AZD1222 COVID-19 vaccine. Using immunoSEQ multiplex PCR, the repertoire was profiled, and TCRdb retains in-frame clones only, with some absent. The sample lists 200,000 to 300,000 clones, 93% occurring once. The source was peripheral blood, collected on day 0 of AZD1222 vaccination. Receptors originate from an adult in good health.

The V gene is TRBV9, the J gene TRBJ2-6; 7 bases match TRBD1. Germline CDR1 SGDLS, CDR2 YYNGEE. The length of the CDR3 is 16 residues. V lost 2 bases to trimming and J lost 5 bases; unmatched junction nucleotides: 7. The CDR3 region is CASSVAPGGRANVLTF. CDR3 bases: TGTGCCAGCAGCGTTGCCCCAGGGGGAAGGGCCAACGTCCTGACTTTC.

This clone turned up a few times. CDR3 DNA: TGTGCCAGCAGGTCCGGGACAGAAGCCTACGAGCAGTACTTC. It is translated as CASRSGTEAYEQYF. V is TRBV5-4 and J is TRBJ2-7; 7 bases align to TRBD1. Looked up from germline, CDR1 is SGHNT and CDR2 is YYREEE (reference sequence). The CDR3 totals 14 residues. V was pared by 5 bases and J by 2 bases, with 7 bases of the junction left unmatched.

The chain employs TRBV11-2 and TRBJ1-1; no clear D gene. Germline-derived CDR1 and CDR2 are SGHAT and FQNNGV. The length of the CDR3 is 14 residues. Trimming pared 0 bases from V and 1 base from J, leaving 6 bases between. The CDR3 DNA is TGTGCCAGCAGCTTAGAATGGGGGAACACTGAAGCTTTCTTT. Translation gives CASSLEWGNTEAFF.

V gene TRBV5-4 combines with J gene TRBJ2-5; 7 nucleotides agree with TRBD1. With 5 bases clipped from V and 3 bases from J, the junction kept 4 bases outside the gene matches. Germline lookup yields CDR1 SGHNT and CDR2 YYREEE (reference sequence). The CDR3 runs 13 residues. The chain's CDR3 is CASRTGTEETQYF. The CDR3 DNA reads TGTGCCAGCAGAACCGGGACAGAAGAGACCCAGTACTTC.

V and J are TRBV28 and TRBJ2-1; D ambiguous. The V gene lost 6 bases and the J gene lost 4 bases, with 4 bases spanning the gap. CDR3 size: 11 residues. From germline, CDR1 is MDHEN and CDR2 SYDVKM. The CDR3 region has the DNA TGTGCCAGCAGCACTTACAATGAGCAGTTCTTC. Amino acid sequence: CASSTYNEQFF.

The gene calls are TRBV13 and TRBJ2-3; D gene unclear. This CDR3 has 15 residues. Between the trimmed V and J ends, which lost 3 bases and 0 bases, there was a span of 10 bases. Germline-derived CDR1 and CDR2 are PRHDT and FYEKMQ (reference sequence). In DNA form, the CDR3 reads TGTGCCAGCAGCTTGACCCGATTTAGCACAGATACGCAGTATTTT. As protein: CASSLTRFSTDTQYF.

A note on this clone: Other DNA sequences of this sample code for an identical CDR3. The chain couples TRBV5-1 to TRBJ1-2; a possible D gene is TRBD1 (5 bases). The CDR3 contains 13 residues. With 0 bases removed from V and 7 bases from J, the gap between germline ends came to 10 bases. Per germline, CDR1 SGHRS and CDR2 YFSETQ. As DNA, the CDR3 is TGCGCCAGCAGCTTGGCTGGGGGTCGTGGCTACACCTTC. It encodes CASSLAGGRGYTF.

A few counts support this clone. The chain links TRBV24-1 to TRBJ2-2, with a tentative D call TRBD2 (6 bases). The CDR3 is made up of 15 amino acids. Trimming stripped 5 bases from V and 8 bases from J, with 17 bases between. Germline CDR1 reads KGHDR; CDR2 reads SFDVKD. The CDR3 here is CATSGAGTRSGELFF. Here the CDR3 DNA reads TGTGCCACCAGTGGGGCCGGGACTCGATCGGGGGAGCTGTTTTTT.

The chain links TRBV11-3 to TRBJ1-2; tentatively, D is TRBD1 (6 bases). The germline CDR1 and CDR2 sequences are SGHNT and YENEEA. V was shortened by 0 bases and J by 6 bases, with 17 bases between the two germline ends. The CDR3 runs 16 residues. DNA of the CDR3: TGTGCCAGCAGCTTAGAGACCGGGACAACAGAGGATGGCTACACCTTC. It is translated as CASSLETGTTEDGYTF.

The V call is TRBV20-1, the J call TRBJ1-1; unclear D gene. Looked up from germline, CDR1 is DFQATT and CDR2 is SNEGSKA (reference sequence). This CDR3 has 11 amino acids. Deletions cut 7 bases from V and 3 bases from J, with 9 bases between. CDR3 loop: CSVKKYTEAFF. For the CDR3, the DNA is TGCAGTGTTAAGAAGTACACTGAAGCTTTCTTT.

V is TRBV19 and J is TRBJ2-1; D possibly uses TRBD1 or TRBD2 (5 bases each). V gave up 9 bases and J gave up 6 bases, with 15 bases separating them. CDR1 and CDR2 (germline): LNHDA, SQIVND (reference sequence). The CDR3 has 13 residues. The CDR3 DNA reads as TGTGCCAGCGCAGCCTGGGGGAGCAATGAGCAGTTCTTC. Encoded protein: CASAAWGSNEQFF.

The CDR3 is CASSQGQGDLGYTF. The CDR3 DNA sequence: TGTGCCAGCAGTCAGGGACAGGGCGATCTGGGCTACACCTTC. The genes are TRBV5-4 and TRBJ1-2, with 9 bases fitting TRBD1. The J segment lost 8 bases and the V segment lost 5 bases, leaving 10 bases of the junction unmatched. Germline V gene sequence: CDR1 SGHNT, CDR2 YYREEE (reference sequence). This CDR3 has 14 amino acids.

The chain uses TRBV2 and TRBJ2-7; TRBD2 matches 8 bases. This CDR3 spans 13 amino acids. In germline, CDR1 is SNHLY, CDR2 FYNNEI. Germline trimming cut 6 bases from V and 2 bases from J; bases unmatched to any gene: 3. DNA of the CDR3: TGTGCCAGCAGGAGCGGGAGTGCCTACGAGCAGTACTTC. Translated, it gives CASRSGSAYEQYF.

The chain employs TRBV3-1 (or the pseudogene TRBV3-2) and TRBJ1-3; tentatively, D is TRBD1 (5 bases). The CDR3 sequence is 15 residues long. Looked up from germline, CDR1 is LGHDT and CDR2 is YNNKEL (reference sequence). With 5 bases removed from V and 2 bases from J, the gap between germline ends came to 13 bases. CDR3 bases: TGTGCCAGCAGCTCTGGGACGCCCGCTGGAAACACCATATATTTT. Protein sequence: CASSSGTPAGNTIYF.

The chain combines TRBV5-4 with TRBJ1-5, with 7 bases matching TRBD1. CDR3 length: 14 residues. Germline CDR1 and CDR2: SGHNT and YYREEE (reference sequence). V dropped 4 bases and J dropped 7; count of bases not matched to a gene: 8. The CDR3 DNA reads TGTGCCAGCAGCCCGGTGGAGGGGGCACAGCCCCAGCATTTT. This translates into CASSPVEGAQPQHF.

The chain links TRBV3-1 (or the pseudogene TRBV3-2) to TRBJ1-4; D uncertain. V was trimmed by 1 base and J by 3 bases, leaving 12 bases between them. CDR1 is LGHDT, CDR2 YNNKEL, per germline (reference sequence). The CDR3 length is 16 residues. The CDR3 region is CASSQARSVANEKLFF. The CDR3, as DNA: TGTGCCAGCAGCCAAGCAAGATCGGTAGCTAATGAAAAACTGTTTTTT.